The subject of this entry is one T cell receptor beta chain. Trimming cost V 8 bases and J 3 bases, with 19 bases left between them. This CDR3 spans 15 amino acids. Germline V gene sequence: CDR1 MDHEN, CDR2 SYDVKM. Generated by immunoSEQ multiplex PCR, the TCRdb table keeps only in-frame clones and is missing some. The data hold roughly 2.2 million clones, with roughly 90% observed a single time. This record comes from a study of shared clonotypes between healthy human individuals. The TCR sequence derives from a man between 18 and 35 years old in good health. Some clones in this sample may be carry-over from other donors' samples. Sequenced input: naive CD4+ T cells from PBMCs. Subset in this sample: CD45RA+ positively selected. This rearrangement joins TRBV28 to TRBJ2-5; weak D call: TRBD2 (6 bases). The chain's CDR3 is CASATRMGGKETQYF. The CDR3 nucleotides are TGTGCCAGCGCAACTAGGATGGGGGGAAAAGAGACCCAGTACTTC.